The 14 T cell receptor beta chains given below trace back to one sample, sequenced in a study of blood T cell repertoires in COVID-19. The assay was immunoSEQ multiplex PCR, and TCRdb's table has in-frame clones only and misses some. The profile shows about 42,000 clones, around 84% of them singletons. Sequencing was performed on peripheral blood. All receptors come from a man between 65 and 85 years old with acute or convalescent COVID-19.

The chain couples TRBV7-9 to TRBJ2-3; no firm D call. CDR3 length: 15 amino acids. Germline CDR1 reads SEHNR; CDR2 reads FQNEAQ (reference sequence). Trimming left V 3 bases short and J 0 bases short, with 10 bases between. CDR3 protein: CASSLGISSTDTQYF. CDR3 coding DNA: TGTGCCAGCAGCTTGGGCATTTCTAGCACAGATACGCAGTATTTT.

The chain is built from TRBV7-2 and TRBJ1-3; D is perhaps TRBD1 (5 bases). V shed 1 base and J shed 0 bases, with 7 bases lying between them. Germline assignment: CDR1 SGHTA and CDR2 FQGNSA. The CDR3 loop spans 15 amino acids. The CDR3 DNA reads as TGTGCCAGCAGCTTAGAAACAGGCTCTGGAAACACCATATATTTT. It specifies CASSLETGSGNTIYF.

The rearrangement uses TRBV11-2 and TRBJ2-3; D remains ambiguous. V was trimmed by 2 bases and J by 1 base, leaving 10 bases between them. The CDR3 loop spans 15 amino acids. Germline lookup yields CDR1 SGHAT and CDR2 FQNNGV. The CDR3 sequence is CASSLSTPRTDTQYF. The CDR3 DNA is TGTGCCAGCAGCTTAAGTACACCGCGCACAGATACGCAGTATTTT.

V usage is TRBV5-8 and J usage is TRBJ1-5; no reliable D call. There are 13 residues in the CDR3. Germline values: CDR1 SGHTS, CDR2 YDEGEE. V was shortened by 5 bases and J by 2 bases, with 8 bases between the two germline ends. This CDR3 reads CASRNTGNQPQHF. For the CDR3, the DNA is TGTGCCAGCAGAAACACAGGCAATCAGCCCCAGCATTTT.

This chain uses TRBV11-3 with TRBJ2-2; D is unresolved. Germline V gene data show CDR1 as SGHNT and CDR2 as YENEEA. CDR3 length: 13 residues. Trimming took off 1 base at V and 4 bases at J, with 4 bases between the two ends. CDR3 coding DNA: TGTGCCAGCAGCTTAGTCTCCACCGGGGAGCTGTTTTTT. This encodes CASSLVSTGELFF. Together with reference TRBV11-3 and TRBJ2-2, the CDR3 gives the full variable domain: EAGVVQSPRYKIIEKKQPVAFWCNPISGHNTLYWYLQNLGQGPELLIRYENEEAVDDSQLPKDRFSAERLKGVDSTLKIQPAELGDSAVYLCASSLVSTGELFFGEGSRLTVL.

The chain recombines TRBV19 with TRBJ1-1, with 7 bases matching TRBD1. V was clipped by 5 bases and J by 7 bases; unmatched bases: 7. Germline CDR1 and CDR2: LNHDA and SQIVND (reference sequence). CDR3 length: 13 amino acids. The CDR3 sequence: CASSLQGPYEAFF. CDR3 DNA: TGTGCCAGTAGTTTACAGGGGCCGTATGAAGCTTTCTTT.

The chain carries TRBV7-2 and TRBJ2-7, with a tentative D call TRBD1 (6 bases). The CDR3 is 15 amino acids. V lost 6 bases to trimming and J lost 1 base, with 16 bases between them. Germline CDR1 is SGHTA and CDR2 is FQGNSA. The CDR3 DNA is TGTGCCAGCAGTCAACAGGGTCGAACGTCCTACGAGCAGTACTTC. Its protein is CASSQQGRTSYEQYF.

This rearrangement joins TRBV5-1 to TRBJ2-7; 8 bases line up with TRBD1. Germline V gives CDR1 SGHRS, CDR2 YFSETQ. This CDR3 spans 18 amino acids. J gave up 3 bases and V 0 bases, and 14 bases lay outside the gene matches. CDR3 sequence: CASSLGAVRQGTGYEQYF. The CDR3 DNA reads TGCGCCAGCAGCTTGGGCGCCGTGAGACAGGGGACGGGCTACGAGCAGTACTTC.

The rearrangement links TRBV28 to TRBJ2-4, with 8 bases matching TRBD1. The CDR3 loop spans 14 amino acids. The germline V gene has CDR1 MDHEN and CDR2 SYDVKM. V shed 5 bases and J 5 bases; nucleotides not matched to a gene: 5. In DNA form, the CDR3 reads TGTGCCAGCAGTCCCCCGGACAGGGAAAACATTCAGTACTTC. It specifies CASSPPDRENIQYF. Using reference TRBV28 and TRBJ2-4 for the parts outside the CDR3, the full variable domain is DVKVTQSSRYLVKRTGEKVFLECVQDMDHENMFWYRQDPGLGLRLIYFSYDVKMKEKGDIPEGYSVSREKKERFSLILESASTNQTSMYLCASSPPDRENIQYFGAGTRLSVL.

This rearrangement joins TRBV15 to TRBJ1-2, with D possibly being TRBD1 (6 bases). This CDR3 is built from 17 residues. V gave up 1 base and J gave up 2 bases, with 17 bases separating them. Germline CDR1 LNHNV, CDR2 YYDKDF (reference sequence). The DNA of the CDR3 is TGTGCCACCAGCAGAGGACAGGCTGCTCCCTTCAACTATGGCTACACCTTC. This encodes CATSRGQAAPFNYGYTF.

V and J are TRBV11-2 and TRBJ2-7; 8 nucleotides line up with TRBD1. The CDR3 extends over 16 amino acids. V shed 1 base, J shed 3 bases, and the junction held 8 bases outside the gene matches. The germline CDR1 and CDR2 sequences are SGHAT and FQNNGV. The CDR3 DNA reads TGTGCCAGCAGCTTAGCTCGACAGGGGACCTTCTACGAGCAGTACTTC. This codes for CASSLARQGTFYEQYF.

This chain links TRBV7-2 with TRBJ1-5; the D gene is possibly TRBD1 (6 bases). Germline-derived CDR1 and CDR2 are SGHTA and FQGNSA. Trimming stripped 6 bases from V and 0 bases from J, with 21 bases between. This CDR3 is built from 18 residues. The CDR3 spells CASSPGEGGAYSNQPQHF. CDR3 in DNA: TGTGCCAGCAGTCCAGGGGAGGGGGGTGCTTATAGCAATCAGCCCCAGCATTTT.

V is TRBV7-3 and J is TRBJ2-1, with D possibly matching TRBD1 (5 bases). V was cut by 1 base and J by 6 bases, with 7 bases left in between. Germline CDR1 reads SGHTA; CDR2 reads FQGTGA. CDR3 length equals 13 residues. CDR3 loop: CASSLNRFNEQFF. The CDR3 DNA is TGTGCCAGCAGCTTAAACAGGTTCAATGAGCAGTTCTTC.

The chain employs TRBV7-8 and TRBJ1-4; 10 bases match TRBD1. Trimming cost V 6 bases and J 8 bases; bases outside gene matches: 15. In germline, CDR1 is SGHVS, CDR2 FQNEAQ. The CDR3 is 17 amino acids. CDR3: CASRKGQGSLGGEKLFF. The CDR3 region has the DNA TGTGCCAGCAGAAAGGGACAGGGGTCGTTGGGGGGAGAAAAACTGTTTTTT.